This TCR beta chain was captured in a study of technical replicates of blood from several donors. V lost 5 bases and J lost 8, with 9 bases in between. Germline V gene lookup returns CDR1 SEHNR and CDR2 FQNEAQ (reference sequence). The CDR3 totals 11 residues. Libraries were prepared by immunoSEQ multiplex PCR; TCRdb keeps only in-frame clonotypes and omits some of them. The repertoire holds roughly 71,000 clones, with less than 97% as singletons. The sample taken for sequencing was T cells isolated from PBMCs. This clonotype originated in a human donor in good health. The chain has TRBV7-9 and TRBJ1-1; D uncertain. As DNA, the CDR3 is TGTGCCAGCAGCGTCAGCAGGGAAGCTTTCTTT. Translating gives CASSVSREAFF.